This T cell receptor (beta chain) was observed in a study of blood T cells in healthy people across ages. As for the study in general: Template switching picked up about one barcoded beta molecule for each two T cells.

Primed by a sample-barcoded 5' primer and a J-beta primer mix, a second PCR proceeded for roughly 6 to 12 cycles. Per-sample output comprised a minimum of 3 million paired-end reads containing CDR3. One entry per CDR3 protein results from TCRdb running MiXCR on the 5' RACE reads. Among 790,000 or so distinct CDR3 sequences, about half were seen once, and the ten largest hold around 18%. As regards this clonotype: Its antigen is still unknown.

General study points: Diversity figures based on one million T cells were deemed too low. Per million T cells, TCR beta diversity dropped roughly linearly as age increased.

The CDR3 length is 16 residues. Germline CDR1 LGHNA, CDR2 YNFKEQ. Trimming cost V 0 bases and J 11 bases, with 22 bases left between them. The sample comprised blood. The receptor was isolated from a man at least 80 years old in good health. V usage is TRBV4-2 and J usage is TRBJ2-5; D might be TRBD1 (7 bases). CDR3 residues: CASSQDTAGQRNEQYF. In nucleotides, the CDR3 is TGTGCCAGCAGCCAAGATACCGCGGGACAGAGGAATGAGCAGTACTTC.